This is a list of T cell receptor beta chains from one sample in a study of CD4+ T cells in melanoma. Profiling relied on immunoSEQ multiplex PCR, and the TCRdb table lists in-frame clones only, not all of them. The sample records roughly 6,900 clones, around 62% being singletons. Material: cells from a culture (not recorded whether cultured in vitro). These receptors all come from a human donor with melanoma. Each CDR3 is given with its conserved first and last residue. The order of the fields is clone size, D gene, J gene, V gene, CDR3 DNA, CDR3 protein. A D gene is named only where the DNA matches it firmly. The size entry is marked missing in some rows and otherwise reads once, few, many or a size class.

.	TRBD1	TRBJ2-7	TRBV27	TGTGCCAGCGGGCACAGGGGCCTGCCCCACGAGCAGTACTTC	CASGHRGLPHEQYF
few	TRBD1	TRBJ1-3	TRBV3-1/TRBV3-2	TGTGCCAGCAGCCAAGACCTTAGACAGGGCTCTGGAAACACCATATATTTT	CASSQDLRQGSGNTIYF
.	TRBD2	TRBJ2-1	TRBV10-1	TGCGCCAGCTCTCCCTCCCTCGGGGGGAACAATGAGCAGTTCTTC	CASSPSLGGNNEQFF
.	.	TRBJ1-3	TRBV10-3	TGTGCCATCAGTGAGTCGGACGCCTCTGGAAACACCATATATTTT	CAISESDASGNTIYF
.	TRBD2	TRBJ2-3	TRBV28	TGTGCCAGCAGTTCTACTAGCGGGGGGGCAGACCTAGATACGCAGTATTTT	CASSSTSGGADLDTQYF
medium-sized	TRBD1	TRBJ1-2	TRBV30	TGTGCCTGGAGGGGACAGAGCTTCTATGGCTACACCTTC	CAWRGQSFYGYTF
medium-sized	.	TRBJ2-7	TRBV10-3	TGTGCCACCTCGGACGGCCCCTACGAGCAGTACTTC	CATSDGPYEQYF
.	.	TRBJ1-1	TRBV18	TGTGCCAGCTCCGGACAGTTGGGGCACACTGAAGCTTTCTTT	CASSGQLGHTEAFF
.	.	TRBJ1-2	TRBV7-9	TGTGCCAGCAGCCCCAGTGCTAACTATGGCTACACCTTC	CASSPSANYGYTF
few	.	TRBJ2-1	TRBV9	TGTGCCGGCGGGGTAATAATGAATGAGCAGTTCTTC	CAGGVIMNEQFF